The source of this TCR beta chain is a study of blood T cells in healthy people across ages. Study-wide points: Unknown CMV status may confound age-related changes in expanded clones. Using unsorted PBMCs precluded a conclusive naive versus antigen-experienced comparison.

The CDR3 contains 15 residues. Germline V gives CDR1 SGHRS, CDR2 YFSETQ. Using a J-beta primer mix together with a sample-barcoded 5' primer, a second PCR was run for roughly 6 to 12 cycles. From each sample, at least 3 million paired-end reads containing CDR3 were obtained. From the 5' RACE reads, TCRdb called clonotypes with MiXCR, one entry per CDR3 protein. The repertoire holds about 970,000 distinct CDR3 sequences, with roughly half as singletons. Each sample gave at least 7 million isolated PBMCs. Regarding this clonotype: What it binds is not known. One junction end does not reproduce the germline sequence, and a read error may be involved.

The genes are TRBV5-1 and TRBJ2-1; 7 nucleotides match TRBD1. This clonotype was sampled from a woman aged 55-75 years in good health. Sequencing used blood. Here the CDR3 reads CASGFLGQPDNEQFF. The CDR3 nucleotides read TGCGCCAGCGGCTTCCTGGGACAGCCCGACAATGAGCAGTTCTTC.